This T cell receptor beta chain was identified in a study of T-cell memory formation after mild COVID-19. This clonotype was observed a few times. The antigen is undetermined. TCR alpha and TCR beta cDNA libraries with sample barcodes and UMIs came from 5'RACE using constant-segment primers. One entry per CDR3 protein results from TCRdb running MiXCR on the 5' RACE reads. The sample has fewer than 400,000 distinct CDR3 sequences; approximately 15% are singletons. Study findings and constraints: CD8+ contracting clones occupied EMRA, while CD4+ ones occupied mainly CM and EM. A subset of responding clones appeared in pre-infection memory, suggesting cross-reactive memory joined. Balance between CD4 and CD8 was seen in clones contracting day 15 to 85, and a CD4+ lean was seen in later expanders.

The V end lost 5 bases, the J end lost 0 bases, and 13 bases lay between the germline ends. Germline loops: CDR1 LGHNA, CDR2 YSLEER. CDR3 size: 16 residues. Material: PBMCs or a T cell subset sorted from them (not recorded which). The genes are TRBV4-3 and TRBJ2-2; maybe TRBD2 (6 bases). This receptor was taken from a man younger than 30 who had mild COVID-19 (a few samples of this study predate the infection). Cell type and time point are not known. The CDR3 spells CASSRDWGANTGELFF. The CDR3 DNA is TGCGCCAGCAGCAGGGACTGGGGGGCGAACACCGGGGAGCTGTTTTTT.